A selection of T cell receptor beta chains follows, all from one sample in a study of blood T cell repertoires in COVID-19. Sequencing was performed with immunoSEQ multiplex PCR; in TCRdb, only in-frame clones are kept and a portion is missing. This table holds 300,000 to 400,000 clones, approximately 89% found once. Sequencing was carried out using PBMCs or T cells enriched from blood (not recorded which). Every receptor here comes from a man aged 25 to 45 who had recovered from COVID-19. Both conserved end residues are part of each CDR3. A D gene is named only where the DNA matches it firmly. Expanded clones are given a class, and other clones once, few, many or no size at all.

d_gene	v_gene	j_gene	abundance	CDR3nt	CDR3aa
TRBD1	TRBV19	TRBJ1-2	-	TGTGCCAGTAGTACATCCGGGACAGGGAACTATGGCTACACCTTC	CASSTSGTGNYGYTF
-	TRBV6-1	TRBJ2-5	-	TGTGCCAGCAGTGAAGGACATGCAAAAGAGACCCAGTACTTC	CASSEGHAKETQYF
TRBD2	TRBV19	TRBJ2-5	-	TGTGCCAGTAGCGAAACCCCCGGGGGGTCAGAGACCCAGTACTTC	CASSETPGGSETQYF
TRBD2	TRBV5-1	TRBJ2-2	-	TGCGCCAGCAGCCCCGGGACTAGCCTCTTCAGCGGGGAGCTGTTTTTT	CASSPGTSLFSGELFF
TRBD2	TRBV9	TRBJ2-7	-	TGTGCCAGCAGCGTAACTAGCGGGGGGGAAGGCGAGCAGTACTTC	CASSVTSGGEGEQYF
-	TRBV9	TRBJ1-5	-	TGTGCCAGCAGCGTCCTCGATCAGCCCCAGCATTTT	CASSVLDQPQHF
TRBD1	TRBV5-5	TRBJ2-3	-	TGTGCCAGCAGCTTACAACAGGGGAGAGATACGCAGTATTTT	CASSLQQGRDTQYF
TRBD1	TRBV2	TRBJ1-2	-	TGTGCCAGCAGCCTCCGGGACAGCCCCTATGGCTACACCTTC	CASSLRDSPYGYTF
TRBD1	TRBV7-9	TRBJ1-2	-	TGTGCCAGCAGCCCCCAGGGGGCTGATGGCTACACCTTC	CASSPQGADGYTF
-	TRBV9	TRBJ2-2	-	TGTGCCAGCCGGGGATTGGCCGGGGAGCTGTTTTTT	CASRGLAGELFF
TRBD2	TRBV5-4	TRBJ2-1	-	TGTGCCAGCAGCTTGGGCGCTAGCGGGGGCAGCTCCTACAATGAGCAGTTCTTC	CASSLGASGGSSYNEQFF
-	TRBV19	TRBJ2-1	-	TGTGCCAGTAGTATATCGGGACACACATACAATGAGCAGTTCTTC	CASSISGHTYNEQFF
TRBD1	TRBV4-2	TRBJ2-5	-	TGTGCCAGCAGCCAAGATAACAGGGGGCATGAGACCCAGTACTTC	CASSQDNRGHETQYF
-	TRBV3-1/TRBV3-2	TRBJ1-1	-	TGTGCCAGCAGCCAAGGAGCGGTGGGCACTGAAGCTTTCTTT	CASSQGAVGTEAFF
-	TRBV7-9	TRBJ1-5	few	TGTGCCAGCAGCTTAGAGGCAGGGGAGCTTCAGCCCCAGCATTTT	CASSLEAGELQPQHF
-	TRBV7-2	TRBJ2-1	-	TGTGCCAGCAGCTTAGGCGGATACCTCAATGAGCAGTTCTTC	CASSLGGYLNEQFF
-	TRBV4-2	TRBJ2-6	-	TGTGCCAGCAGCCAAGGTCGGGGGGCCGGGACTGGGGCCAACGTCCTGACTTTC	CASSQGRGAGTGANVLTF
-	TRBV3-1/TRBV3-2	TRBJ1-6	few	TGTGCCAGCAGCCAAGAACGGGGGGGGTCTGTACACTCACCCCTCCACTTT	CASSQERGGSVHSPLHF
TRBD1	TRBV6-1	TRBJ2-7	-	TGTGCCAGCAGTGAAGGGACAGGGGGTGACTACGAGCAGTACTTC	CASSEGTGGDYEQYF
-	TRBV5-1	TRBJ2-2	-	TGCGCCAGCAGCTTGCGTAGTGCATCGAACACCGGGGAGCTGTTTTTT	CASSLRSASNTGELFF
-	TRBV27	TRBJ1-5	-	TGTGCCAGCAGTGCATCCGAGGAAGCCCCCCAGCATTTT	CASSASEEAPQHF
-	TRBV12-3/TRBV12-4	TRBJ2-4	-	TGTGCCAGCAAAGAGGGAGAAAACATTCAGTACTTC	CASKEGENIQYF
TRBD1	TRBV5-1	TRBJ2-7	-	TGCGCCAGCAGCCCGTCCCTGGGACAGGGGGCCGTCTACGAGCAGTACTTC	CASSPSLGQGAVYEQYF
-	TRBV3-1/TRBV3-2	TRBJ2-7	-	TGTGCCAGCAGCCATAGAACCAACGAGCAGTACTTC	CASSHRTNEQYF
-	TRBV28	TRBJ1-1	few	TGTGCCAGCAGTTTAACTAGGCTATTCGACACTGAAGCTTTCTTT	CASSLTRLFDTEAFF
TRBD1	TRBV5-4	TRBJ1-5	-	TGTGCCAGCAGCTTGGGAACAGGGGTCAATCAGCCCCAGCATTTT	CASSLGTGVNQPQHF
-	TRBV5-6	TRBJ1-3	-	TGTGCCAGCAGCTTTAAGGGCAGGGAAATAAACACCATATATTTT	CASSFKGREINTIYF
TRBD1	TRBV28	TRBJ1-4	-	TGTGCCAGCAGTTATCCCCCGGGACAGGGGCGACTTGCAACTAATGAAAAACTGTTTTTT	CASSYPPGQGRLATNEKLFF
TRBD1	TRBV3-1/TRBV3-2	TRBJ1-4	-	TGTGCCAGCAGCCAAGACTCAGGGGGCTATGAAAAACTGTTTTTT	CASSQDSGGYEKLFF
-	TRBV23-1	TRBJ2-4	-	TGCGCCAGCAGGGGCTCGACAGATACGGTTCAGTACTTC	CASRGSTDTVQYF
-	TRBV30	TRBJ1-2	-	TGTGCCTGGAGTGTAGAGAGGGGCTACACCTTC	CAWSVERGYTF
TRBD2	TRBV11-2	TRBJ2-3	-	TGTGCCAGCAGCCTATTGACTAGCGGGGGGTCAGATACGCAGTATTTT	CASSLLTSGGSDTQYF
-	TRBV28	TRBJ1-1	-	TGTGCCAGCAGTTTAGGACAGAGAGAAGCTTTCTTT	CASSLGQREAFF
TRBD1	TRBV7-9	TRBJ1-4	-	TGTGCCAGCAGCATCAGACAGGGACCAACTAATGAAAAACTGTTTTTT	CASSIRQGPTNEKLFF
-	TRBV28	TRBJ2-7	once	TGTGCCAGCAGGTCAGGGGTTAGTGCTTACGAGCAGTACTTC	CASRSGVSAYEQYF
-	TRBV9	TRBJ1-6	-	TGTGCCAGCAGCCCAGCAGGGGCCTATAATTCACCCCTCCACTTT	CASSPAGAYNSPLHF
TRBD1	TRBV6-2/TRBV6-3	TRBJ1-2	-	TGTGCCAGCAGTTACGGCAGGGGGCGGTCCGGCTACACCTTC	CASSYGRGRSGYTF
-	TRBV4-1	TRBJ1-2	few	TGCGCCAGCAGCCAAGAGGAGGCAGGGAGGTATGGCTACACCTTC	CASSQEEAGRYGYTF
TRBD2	TRBV19	TRBJ2-1	-	TGTGCCACCCATGAAAGCGGGGGGGCCTTCAATGAGCAGTTCTTC	CATHESGGAFNEQFF
-	TRBV19	TRBJ1-1	-	TGTGCCAGTAGCTTCACAGGGACGAACACTGAAGCTTTCTTT	CASSFTGTNTEAFF
TRBD1	TRBV9	TRBJ1-2	-	TGTGCCAGCAGCGTACAGACAGGGCGAGGGAACTATGGCTACACCTTC	CASSVQTGRGNYGYTF